Below are 29 T cell receptor beta chains sequenced from a single sample in a study of long-term antiretroviral therapy in people with HIV. Run at survey level, the immunoSEQ assay was version v3.0. Clones were sequenced by immunoSEQ multiplex PCR, and TCRdb holds only the in-frame ones, with some missing. This table has about 20,000 clones, approximately 90% appearing once. Source: unsorted PBMCs, taken about 4.6 years before starting antiretroviral therapy. The receptors come from a woman younger than 45 with HIV.

The DNA for the CDR3 is TGCGCCAGCAGCTTAGTTCGTCCCAGGGGCCCGGGGGAGCTGTTTTTT. Its translation: CASSLVRPRGPGELFF. The J gene is TRBJ2-2, the V gene TRBV5-1; tentatively, D is TRBD1 (6 bases). The germline V gene has CDR1 SGHRS and CDR2 YFSETQ. V was clipped by 2 bases and J by 8 bases, with 19 bases between them. The CDR3 is made up of 16 amino acids.

The CDR3 region has the DNA TGCGCCAGCAGCCAAGATCGGCTAGCGAACGAGCAGTACTTC. Amino acids: CASSQDRLANEQYF. V and J are TRBV4-3 and TRBJ2-7, with D possibly matching TRBD2 (6 bases). CDR1 is LGHNA and CDR2 is YSLEER in the germline V gene. The CDR3 loop spans 14 amino acids. V lost 0 bases to trimming and J lost 5 bases, with 11 bases between them.

The chain employs TRBV10-2 and TRBJ2-5; 13 bases are shared with TRBD2. The CDR3 extends over 15 amino acids. Losses at the gene ends were 5 bases for V and 7 bases for J; bases not matched to a gene: 7. The germline V gene has CDR1 WSHSY and CDR2 SAAADI. CDR3: CASSWTSGGPGTQYF. The DNA of the CDR3 is TGCGCCAGCAGTTGGACTAGCGGGGGACCCGGGACCCAGTACTTC.

The chain links TRBV5-1 to TRBJ2-2, with TRBD1 as a possible D gene (6 bases). Germline loops: CDR1 SGHRS, CDR2 YFSETQ. V shed 4 bases and J shed 2 bases, with 12 bases lying between them. CDR3 size: 15 residues. Here the CDR3 DNA reads TGCGCCAGCAGCCTACAGGGAGTTAACACCGGGGAGCTGTTTTTT. Amino acid sequence: CASSLQGVNTGELFF.

J is TRBJ1-1 and V is TRBV19, with 9 bases identical to TRBD1. This CDR3 has 16 residues. CDR1 is LNHDA, CDR2 SQIVND, per germline (reference sequence). The V and J ends lost 4 bases and 3 bases, in that order; junction bases with no gene match: 9. CDR3 DNA sequence: TGTGCCAGTAGTAAAGGGACAGGGACTCGGGACACTGAAGCTTTCTTT. Translated: CASSKGTGTRDTEAFF.

The J gene is TRBJ2-3, the V gene TRBV7-9, with unresolved D. The CDR3 covers 13 residues. With 1 base removed from V and 4 bases from J, the gap between germline ends came to 6 bases. Germline V gene data show CDR1 as SEHNR and CDR2 as FQNEAQ (reference sequence). This CDR3 is CASSLGVADTQYF. In nucleotides, the CDR3 is TGTGCCAGCAGCTTAGGGGTAGCAGATACGCAGTATTTT.

The rearrangement joins TRBV2 to TRBJ2-1, with 9 nucleotides matching TRBD2. The CDR3 contains 14 residues. Germline CDR1 is SNHLY and CDR2 is FYNNEI. V gave up 6 bases and J gave up 8 bases; unmatched junction bases: 8. The CDR3 coding sequence is TGTGCCAGCAGAAGGAGCGGGGGGTTCCATGAGCAGTTCTTC. As protein: CASRRSGGFHEQFF. Combining the CDR3 with reference TRBV2 and TRBJ2-1 gives the whole variable domain EPEVTQTPSHQVTQMGQEVILRCVPISNHLYFYWYRQILGQKVEFLVSFYNNEISEKSEIFDDQFSVERPDGSNFTLKIRSTKLEDSAMYFCASRRSGGFHEQFFGPGTRLTVL.

This chain links TRBV5-1 with TRBJ2-3, with D possibly TRBD1 on 5 matching bases. This CDR3 comprises 14 residues. Trimming cost V 3 bases and J 2 bases, with 10 bases left between them. CDR1 and CDR2 (germline): SGHRS, YFSETQ. In DNA form, the CDR3 reads TGCGCCAGCAGCTCCAGGGCTTCCACAGATACGCAGTATTTT. Translated, it gives CASSSRASTDTQYF.

The chain couples TRBV5-1 to TRBJ1-1; D remains unclear. The germline V gene encodes CDR1 SGHRS and CDR2 YFSETQ. The CDR3 runs to 14 residues. V was clipped by 1 base and J by 1 base, with 8 bases between them. CDR3 sequence (DNA): TGCGCCAGCAGCTTGCAGCGGAAGAACACTGAAGCTTTCTTT. Amino acid sequence: CASSLQRKNTEAFF.

The rearrangement uses TRBV5-6 and TRBJ1-1, with 8 bases fitting TRBD1. The V gene end was trimmed by 0 bases and the J gene end by 5 bases; junction bases not matched to a gene: 9. CDR3 length: 16 residues. CDR1 and CDR2 from the germline V gene are SGHDT and YYEEEE. The CDR3 sequence is CASSLGQGAIGTEAFF. The DNA for the CDR3 is TGTGCCAGCAGCTTGGGGCAGGGGGCGATCGGGACTGAAGCTTTCTTT. The complete variable domain, with remaining parts taken from reference TRBV5-6 and TRBJ1-1, reads DAGVTQSPTHLIKTRGQQVTLRCSPKSGHDTVSWYQQALGQGPQFIFQYYEEEERQRGNFPDRFSGHQFPNYSSELNVNALLLGDSALYLCASSLGQGAIGTEAFFGQGTRLTVV.

The chain combines TRBV2 with TRBJ1-4; unclear D gene. Per germline, CDR1 SNHLY and CDR2 FYNNEI. The V end was cut by 1 base, the J end by 3 bases, with 12 bases between. The CDR3 sequence is 16 residues long. CDR3 coding DNA: TGTGCCAGCAGTGAAGAAGGCCCAGGAGCTAATGAAAAACTGTTTTTT. Translation gives CASSEEGPGANEKLFF.

The chain employs TRBV7-2 and TRBJ1-5; D call uncertain. CDR3 length: 14 amino acids. Looked up from germline, CDR1 is SGHTA and CDR2 is FQGNSA. The V and J ends lost 5 bases and 2 bases respectively, with 10 bases between them. The CDR3 DNA reads TGTGCCAGCAGCCAAGGCCGGGGCAATCAGCCCCAGCATTTT. Protein sequence: CASSQGRGNQPQHF.

This chain joins TRBV9 and TRBJ2-3, with 11 bases that match TRBD2. Trimming removed 2 bases from V and 2 bases from J; junction bases left unmatched: 4. CDR3 length: 16 amino acids. In germline, CDR1 is SGDLS, CDR2 YYNGEE. The CDR3 DNA is TGTGCCAGCAGCGTGGGACTAGCGGAGGACACAGATACGCAGTATTTT. This translates into CASSVGLAEDTDTQYF.

The chain's CDR3 is CASTKGGLETEAFF. CDR3 bases: TGTGCCAGCACCAAAGGGGGCTTGGAGACTGAAGCTTTCTTT. The V gene is TRBV6-6, the J gene TRBJ1-1; 7 nucleotides align to TRBD1. The CDR3 is made up of 14 amino acids. The V gene's germline CDR1 is MNHNY and CDR2 SVGAGI (reference sequence). J gave up 5 bases and V 7 bases, and 10 bases lay outside the gene matches.

The V and J genes are TRBV29-1 and TRBJ1-2; no definite D call. The CDR3 sequence is 12 residues long. Looked up from germline, CDR1 is SQVTM and CDR2 is ANQGSEA. Trimming removed 7 bases at V and 8 bases at J, with 17 bases between. CDR3 coding DNA: TGCAGCGCCCAATCCTGGGAGGGAGGCTACACCTTC. This encodes CSAQSWEGGYTF. The full variable domain, its missing parts supplied by reference TRBV29-1 and TRBJ1-2, is SAVISQKPSRDICQRGTSLTIQCQVDSQVTMMFWYRQQPGQSLTLIATANQGSEATYESGFVIDKFPISRPNLTFSTLTVSNMSPEDSSIYLCSAQSWEGGYTFGSGTRLTVV.

The chain uses TRBV30 and TRBJ2-7; D ambiguous. The ends were cut back, 2 bases at V and 2 bases at J, with 13 bases in the middle. CDR3 length equals 14 residues. Germline CDR1 GTSNPN, CDR2 SVGIG (reference sequence). For the CDR3, the DNA is TGTGCCTGGAGTCTCCTGACTGGCCCCTACGAGCAGTACTTC. Encoded protein: CAWSLLTGPYEQYF.

This chain joins TRBV16 and TRBJ1-4; 7 nucleotides line up with TRBD1. Germline CDR1 reads KGHSY; CDR2 reads FQNENV. This CDR3 has 13 residues. After removal of 4 bases from V and 6 bases from J, the junction contained 2 bases not matched to a gene. As DNA, the CDR3 is TGTGCCAGCAGCCGGGACAGTTATGAAAAACTGTTTTTT. Translated, it gives CASSRDSYEKLFF. Combining the CDR3 with reference TRBV16 and TRBJ1-4 gives the whole variable domain GEEVAQTPKHLVRGEGQKAKLYCAPIKGHSYVFWYQQVLKNEFKFLISFQNENVFDETGMPKERFSAKCLPNSPCSLEIQATKLEDSAVYFCASSRDSYEKLFFGSGTQLSVL.

CDR3 sequence: CASSLGLAGNGETQYF. The CDR3 nucleotides are TGTGCCAGCAGCTTGGGGTTAGCGGGGAATGGAGAGACCCAGTACTTC. The genes are TRBV5-4 and TRBJ2-5; 8 nucleotides match TRBD2. J was trimmed by 4 bases and V by 0 bases; bases with no gene match: 8. The germline CDR1 and CDR2 sequences are SGHNT and YYREEE (reference sequence). This CDR3 is built from 16 residues.

The rearrangement joins TRBV6-6 to TRBJ1-1; weak D call: TRBD1 (5 bases). The CDR3 runs to 14 residues. Germline V gene lookup returns CDR1 MNHNY and CDR2 SVGAGI (reference sequence). V was clipped by 5 bases and J by 1 base, with 11 bases between them. The CDR3 is CASSTRGQNTEAFF. The CDR3 nucleotides read TGTGCCAGCAGTACACGGGGCCAGAACACTGAAGCTTTCTTT.

The gene calls are TRBV7-2 and TRBJ2-7, with 16 bases lining up with TRBD2. The germline gives CDR1 SGHTA, CDR2 FQGNSA. The trim removed 4 bases at V and 4 bases at J, leaving 4 bases unmatched. The CDR3 covers 16 residues. This chain's CDR3 is CASSSGTSGGAYEQYF. The CDR3 DNA is TGTGCCAGCAGCTCTGGGACTAGCGGGGGGGCATACGAGCAGTACTTC. Full variable domain (outside the CDR3, taken from reference TRBV7-2 and TRBJ2-7): GAGVSQSPSNKVTEKGKDVELRCDPISGHTALYWYRQSLGQGLEFLIYFQGNSAPDKSGLPSDRFSAERTGGSVSTLTIQRTQQEDSAVYLCASSSGTSGGAYEQYFGPGTRLTVT.

CDR3 amino acids: CASSIGQGVNQPQHF. DNA for the CDR3: TGCGCCAGCAGCATAGGACAGGGTGTCAATCAGCCCCAGCATTTT. The genes are TRBV5-1 and TRBJ1-5, with 8 bases matching TRBD1. Trimming at V came to 4 bases and at J to 3 bases, leaving 6 bases not matched to a gene. This CDR3 contains 15 residues. Germline V gene data show CDR1 as SGHRS and CDR2 as YFSETQ. Variable domain in full (rest from reference TRBV5-1 and TRBJ1-5): KAGVTQTPRYLIKTRGQQVTLSCSPISGHRSVSWYQQTPGQGLQFLFEYFSETQRNKGNFPGRFSGRQFSNSRSEMNVSTLELGDSALYLCASSIGQGVNQPQHFGDGTRLSIL.

The chain joins TRBV30 to TRBJ1-4, with D hard to call. V lost 4 bases to trimming and J lost 5 bases, with 5 bases between them. CDR3 length: 11 residues. In germline, CDR1 is GTSNPN, CDR2 SVGIG (reference sequence). The CDR3 nucleotides read TGTGCCTGGAAAAGGAATGAAAAACTGTTTTTT. Protein product: CAWKRNEKLFF.

The chain recombines TRBV7-2 with TRBJ2-5; D possibly corresponds to TRBD1 (5 bases). Germline lookup yields CDR1 SGHTA and CDR2 FQGNSA. The CDR3 runs 15 residues. V gave up 5 bases and J gave up 2 bases, with 15 bases separating them. Here the CDR3 reads CASSRRSQGQETQYF. CDR3 bases: TGTGCCAGCAGCCGAAGAAGTCAGGGACAAGAGACCCAGTACTTC. Drawing the rest from reference TRBV7-2 and TRBJ2-5, the complete variable domain is GAGVSQSPSNKVTEKGKDVELRCDPISGHTALYWYRQSLGQGLEFLIYFQGNSAPDKSGLPSDRFSAERTGGSVSTLTIQRTQQEDSAVYLCASSRRSQGQETQYFGPGTRLLVL.

The chain couples TRBV30 to TRBJ1-1; D ambiguous. CDR3 length: 13 residues. The V end lost 5 bases, the J end lost 2 bases, and 12 bases lay between the germline ends. CDR1 and CDR2 from the germline V gene are GTSNPN and SVGIG (reference sequence). CDR3 sequence reads: CAWAGEGNTEAFF. CDR3 DNA sequence: TGTGCCTGGGCGGGTGAGGGAAACACTGAAGCTTTCTTT.

This chain links TRBV7-2 with TRBJ1-5; perhaps TRBD1 as D (6 bases). Trimming removed 4 bases at V and 7 bases at J, with 14 bases between. The CDR3 sequence is 14 residues long. Germline CDR1 reads SGHTA; CDR2 reads FQGNSA. The CDR3 nucleotides are TGTGCCAGCAGCTGGGCAGGGGTGGGACAGCCCCAGCATTTT. This translates into CASSWAGVGQPQHF.

The rearrangement joins TRBV2 to TRBJ1-3; possibly TRBD1 for D (6 bases). This CDR3 contains 15 residues. The V gene lost 6 bases and the J gene lost 0 bases, with 12 bases spanning the gap. Germline V gene lookup returns CDR1 SNHLY and CDR2 FYNNEI. CDR3 in amino acids: CASSLRGSSGNTIYF. The CDR3 bases are TGTGCCAGCAGCCTCAGGGGCAGCTCTGGAAACACCATATATTTT. Supplemented by reference TRBV2 and TRBJ1-3, the full variable domain reads EPEVTQTPSHQVTQMGQEVILRCVPISNHLYFYWYRQILGQKVEFLVSFYNNEISEKSEIFDDQFSVERPDGSNFTLKIRSTKLEDSAMYFCASSLRGSSGNTIYFGEGSWLTVV.

J is TRBJ1-5 and V is TRBV7-8, with a weak D call TRBD1 (6 bases). Trimming removed 1 base from V and 2 bases from J, with 12 bases in between. The CDR3 sequence is 16 residues long. Per germline, CDR1 SGHVS and CDR2 FQNEAQ. As DNA, the CDR3 is TGTGCCAGCAGCTTAGGTGCCAGGGGAGGCAATCAGCCCCAGCATTTT. This gives the protein CASSLGARGGNQPQHF.

The chain combines TRBV19 with TRBJ1-3, with 7 bases that match TRBD1. Per the germline V gene, CDR1 is LNHDA and CDR2 is SQIVND (reference sequence). V was clipped by 10 bases and J by 2 bases; unmatched bases: 8. This CDR3 region has 14 residues. Here the CDR3 reads CATSGGLAGNTIYF. CDR3 coding DNA: TGTGCCACATCAGGGGGTCTTGCTGGAAACACCATATATTTT.

The CDR3 is CASSGTDYGYTF. The CDR3 DNA reads as TGTGCCAGTAGCGGGACAGACTATGGCTACACCTTC. V and J are TRBV19 and TRBJ1-2; 7 positions agree with TRBD1. Germline loops: CDR1 LNHDA, CDR2 SQIVND (reference sequence). This CDR3 comprises 12 residues. V shed 6 bases and J 3 bases; nucleotides not matched to a gene: 1.